This note documents a single TCR beta chain sequence. The record originates from a study of blood T cell repertoires in COVID-19. On the study more broadly: Samples of COVID-19 (acute and convalescent) were obtained from the United States, Italy and Spain. Sample material is recorded as cDNA or gDNA derived from T cells, B-cell-depleted T cells, or PBMCs.

The CDR3 has 14 amino acids. V gave up 3 bases and J gave up 2 bases, with 12 bases separating them. Looked up from germline, CDR1 is SGHNT and CDR2 is YYREEE (reference sequence). Study processing details: Reference gene primers were amplified, and this amplification served to estimate nucleated cell counts. Only in-frame clones appear in the TCRdb table, and some are missing; sequencing was by immunoSEQ multiplex PCR. V and J calls and clone size follow that table, whereas D and trimming were derived from the DNA. Of tens of thousands of clones listed, about 89% are singletons. Input material: peripheral blood. V usage is TRBV5-4 and J usage is TRBJ2-7, with D maybe TRBD1 (6 bases). The sequence came from a man between 50 and 59 years old with active COVID-19. The chain's CDR3 is CASSYGQRPYEQYF. The CDR3 DNA sequence: TGTGCCAGCAGCTACGGACAGAGACCCTACGAGCAGTACTTC.